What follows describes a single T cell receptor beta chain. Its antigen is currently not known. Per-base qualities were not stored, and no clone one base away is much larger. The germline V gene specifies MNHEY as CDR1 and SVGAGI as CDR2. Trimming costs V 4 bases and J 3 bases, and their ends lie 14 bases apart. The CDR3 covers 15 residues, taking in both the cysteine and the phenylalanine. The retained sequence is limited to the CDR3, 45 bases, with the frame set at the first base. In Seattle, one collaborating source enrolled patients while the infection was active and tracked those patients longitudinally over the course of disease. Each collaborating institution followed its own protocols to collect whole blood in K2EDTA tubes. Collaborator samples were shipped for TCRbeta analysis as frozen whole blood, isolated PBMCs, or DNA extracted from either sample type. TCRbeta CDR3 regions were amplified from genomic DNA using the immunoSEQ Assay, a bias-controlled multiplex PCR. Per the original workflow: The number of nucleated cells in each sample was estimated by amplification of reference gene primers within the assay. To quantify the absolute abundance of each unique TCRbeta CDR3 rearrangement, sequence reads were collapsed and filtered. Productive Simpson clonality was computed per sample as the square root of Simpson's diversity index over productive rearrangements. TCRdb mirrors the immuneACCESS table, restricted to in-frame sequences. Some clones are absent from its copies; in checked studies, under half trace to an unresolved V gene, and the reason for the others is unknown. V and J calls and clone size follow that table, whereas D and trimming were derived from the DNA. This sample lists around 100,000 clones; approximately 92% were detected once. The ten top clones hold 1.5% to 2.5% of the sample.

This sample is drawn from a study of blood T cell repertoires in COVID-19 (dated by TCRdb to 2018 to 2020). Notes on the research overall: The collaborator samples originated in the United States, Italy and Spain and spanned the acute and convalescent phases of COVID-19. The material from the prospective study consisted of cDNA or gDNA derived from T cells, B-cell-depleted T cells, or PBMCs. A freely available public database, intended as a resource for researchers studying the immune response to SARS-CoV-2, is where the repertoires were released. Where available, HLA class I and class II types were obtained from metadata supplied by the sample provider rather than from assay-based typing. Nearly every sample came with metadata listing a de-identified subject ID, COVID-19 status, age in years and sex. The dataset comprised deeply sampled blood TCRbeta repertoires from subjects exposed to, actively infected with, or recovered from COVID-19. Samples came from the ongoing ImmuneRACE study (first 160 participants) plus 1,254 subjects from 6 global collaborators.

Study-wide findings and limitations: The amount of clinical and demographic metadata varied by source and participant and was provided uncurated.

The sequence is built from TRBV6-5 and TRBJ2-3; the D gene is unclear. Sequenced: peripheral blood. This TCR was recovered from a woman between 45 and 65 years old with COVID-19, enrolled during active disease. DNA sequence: TGTGCCAGCAGTTCCCTCGGAGCTGGGACAGATACGCAGTATTTT. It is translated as CASSSLGAGTDTQYF.